These 26 T cell receptor beta chains were sequenced from one sample in a study of blood T cell repertoires in COVID-19. Generated by immunoSEQ multiplex PCR, the TCRdb table keeps only in-frame clones and is missing some. The profile shows approximately 200,000 clones, about 90% of them singletons. The sequenced sample consisted of PBMCs or T cells enriched from blood (not recorded which). The origin of the receptors is a man aged 25 to 45 who had recovered from COVID-19.

V gene TRBV6-5 combines with J gene TRBJ1-3; the match to TRBD1 covers 9 bases. Germline V lookup: CDR1 MNHEY, CDR2 SVGAGI. With 6 bases clipped from V and 4 bases from J, the junction kept 4 bases outside the gene matches. CDR3 length: 14 amino acids. The CDR3 region is CASRRQGVGNTIYF. CDR3 in DNA: TGTGCCAGCAGGCGACAGGGGGTAGGAAACACCATATATTTT.

The chain joins TRBV12-2 to TRBJ2-1; TRBD2 is the table's D call and was not checked against the DNA. TRBV12-2 is a recognized pseudogene. The CDR3 runs 16 residues. The CDR3 is CASRRLGSSSYNEQFF. CDR3 nucleotides: TGTGCAAGTCGCCGACTAGGTTCAAGCTCCTACAATGAGCAGTTCTTC.

The CDR3 DNA reads as TGCAGTGCTAGTTCGGGGGGGGAGTTCTACGAGCAGTACTTC. Translation gives CSASSGGEFYEQYF. This chain joins TRBV20-1 and TRBJ2-7; 8 bases line up with TRBD2. There are 14 residues in the CDR3. Germline values: CDR1 DFQATT, CDR2 SNEGSKA (reference sequence). Trimming at V came to 3 bases and at J to 3 bases, leaving 7 bases not matched to a gene.

This chain uses TRBV6-2 or TRBV6-3 with TRBJ1-1; D gene ambiguous. Per germline, CDR1 MNHEY and CDR2 SVGEGT. This CDR3 region has 14 residues. V was shortened by 0 bases and J by 1 base, with 6 bases between the two germline ends. CDR3 nucleotides: TGTGCCAGCAGTTACTCGGCGGGGAACACTGAAGCTTTCTTT. Its protein is CASSYSAGNTEAFF.

The V gene is TRBV24-1, the J gene TRBJ1-6; D remains unclear. Looked up from germline, CDR1 is KGHDR and CDR2 is SFDVKD. The CDR3 contains 19 residues. Trimming took off 0 bases at V and 7 bases at J, with 21 bases between the two ends. CDR3 sequence: CATSDLLNRPYHMNSPLHF. The CDR3 DNA is TGTGCCACCAGTGATTTGTTGAACAGACCATACCATATGAATTCACCCCTCCACTTT.

In its sample, this clone was seen a few times. In DNA form, the CDR3 reads TGTGCCAGCTCACCCGACAGGGGTGCCTCACCCCTCCACTTT. This gives the protein CASSPDRGASPLHF. J is TRBJ1-6 and V is TRBV18, with 8 bases that match TRBD1. The junction had 5 bases not matched to a gene; V was cut back by 3 bases and J by 10 bases. The CDR3 is 14 residues long. Germline values: CDR1 KGHSH, CDR2 LQKENI.

V and J are TRBV5-1 and TRBJ2-2, with 10 bases identical to TRBD1. This CDR3 is built from 15 residues. V lost 6 bases and J lost 4; bases outside the gene matches: 6. CDR1 and CDR2 from the germline V gene are SGHRS and YFSETQ. CDR3 DNA sequence: TGCGCCAGCAACTCGGACAGGGGGGGCACCGGGGAGCTGTTTTTT. Protein sequence: CASNSDRGGTGELFF.

V gene TRBV7-8 combines with J gene TRBJ1-5, with D possibly TRBD1 on 6 matching bases. The V gene's germline CDR1 is SGHVS and CDR2 FQNEAQ. CDR3 length: 14 residues. With 3 bases removed from V and 5 bases from J, the gap between germline ends came to 11 bases. The CDR3, as DNA: TGTGCCAGCAGCTTCGGACAGAGGGATCAGCCCCAGCATTTT. Its translation: CASSFGQRDQPQHF. Variable domain in full (rest from reference TRBV7-8 and TRBJ1-5): GAGVSQSPRYKVAKRGQDVALRCDPISGHVSLFWYQQALGQGPEFLTYFQNEAQLDKSGLPSDRFFAERPEGSVSTLKIQRTQQEDSAVYLCASSFGQRDQPQHFGDGTRLSIL.

The rearrangement uses TRBV5-4 and TRBJ1-1; 7 bases fit TRBD1. V lost 0 bases to trimming and J lost 5 bases; unmatched junction nucleotides: 4. CDR3 size: 14 residues. Germline assignment: CDR1 SGHNT and CDR2 YYREEE (reference sequence). In DNA form, the CDR3 reads TGTGCCAGCAGCTTGGGAACAGGGGAAACTGAAGCTTTCTTT. Translated: CASSLGTGETEAFF.

This clone was counted at least ten times. This rearrangement joins TRBV11-2 to TRBJ1-5; 7 bases map to TRBD1. Germline V gives CDR1 SGHAT, CDR2 FQNNGV. The CDR3 length is 18 residues. Trimming cost V 5 bases and J 4 bases; bases outside gene matches: 17. CDR3 sequence (DNA): TGTGCCAGCAGCCTCGGACAGGTGGGGCGCGATAGAAATCAGCCCCAGCATTTT. Translation gives CASSLGQVGRDRNQPQHF.

This chain joins TRBV7-2 and TRBJ1-3; the D gene is possibly TRBD1 (5 bases). CDR3 length: 14 residues. Looked up from germline, CDR1 is SGHTA and CDR2 is FQGNSA. V shed 4 bases and J shed 0 bases, with 7 bases lying between them. DNA for the CDR3: TGTGCCAGCAGCTCGACAGTCTCTGGAAACACCATATATTTT. It is translated as CASSSTVSGNTIYF.

The V call is TRBV11-2, the J call TRBJ2-6; 7 bases align to TRBD1. Germline V gives CDR1 SGHAT, CDR2 FQNNGV. Unmatched junction bases numbered 6, after V lost 5 bases and J lost 2 bases. The CDR3 runs to 16 residues. The CDR3 reads CASSADRVPGANVLTF. DNA of the CDR3: TGTGCCAGCAGCGCCGACAGGGTCCCTGGGGCCAACGTCCTGACTTTC.

V gene TRBV2 combines with J gene TRBJ2-3; 9 bases map to TRBD2. V shed 4 bases, J shed 0 bases, and the junction held 11 bases outside the gene matches. Germline-derived CDR1 and CDR2 are SNHLY and FYNNEI. There are 18 residues in the CDR3. CDR3 residues: CASSVRRGGAASTDTQYF. The CDR3 DNA sequence: TGTGCCAGCAGTGTTCGTCGCGGGGGGGCCGCTAGCACAGATACGCAGTATTTT.

This clone has a single count. V usage is TRBV19 and J usage is TRBJ1-2; D unresolved. CDR1 and CDR2 (germline): LNHDA, SQIVND (reference sequence). Trimming stripped 3 bases from V and 8 bases from J, with 22 bases between. This CDR3 contains 16 residues. CDR3 in amino acids: CASSIFSSTPKEGYTF. CDR3 DNA: TGTGCCAGTAGTATTTTTTCCAGCACTCCCAAGGAGGGCTACACCTTC.

The chain joins TRBV19 to TRBJ1-2; D is undetermined. The CDR3 sequence is 14 residues long. Trimming took off 0 bases at V and 7 bases at J, with 12 bases between the two ends. Looked up from germline, CDR1 is LNHDA and CDR2 is SQIVND (reference sequence). This CDR3 reads CASSIERRPGGYTF. The CDR3 nucleotides are TGTGCCAGTAGTATAGAAAGGCGGCCTGGTGGCTACACCTTC.

This clone has a single count. The V call is TRBV9, the J call TRBJ1-1; no clear D. Trimming removed 3 bases from V and 9 bases from J, with 15 bases in between. CDR1 is SGDLS, CDR2 YYNGEE, per germline. The CDR3 spans 13 residues. The CDR3 here is CASSAGRDSKAFF. Written as DNA, the CDR3 is TGTGCCAGCAGCGCAGGCCGGGATTCAAAAGCTTTCTTT.

The chain combines TRBV23-1 with TRBJ2-3; D not certain. TRBV23-1 is labeled an ORF, and its function is uncertain. Trimming pared 4 bases from V and 0 bases from J, leaving 8 bases between. This CDR3 contains 14 residues. CDR3 amino acids: CASSLARSTDTQYF. DNA of the CDR3: TGCGCCAGCAGTCTTGCGAGGAGCACAGATACGCAGTATTTT.

The chain is built from TRBV7-2 and TRBJ2-2, with no clear D. The length of the CDR3 is 14 residues. Trimming removed 5 bases from V and 5 bases from J, with 12 bases in between. Germline lookup yields CDR1 SGHTA and CDR2 FQGNSA. CDR3 amino acids: CASSVEARTGELFF. The CDR3 nucleotides read TGTGCCAGCAGCGTCGAGGCGAGGACCGGGGAGCTGTTTTTT.

The chain uses TRBV7-6 and TRBJ1-2; D might be TRBD1 (6 bases). CDR3 length: 15 amino acids. Germline lookup yields CDR1 SGHVS and CDR2 FNYEAQ. Between the trimmed V and J ends, which lost 5 bases and 0 bases, there was a span of 13 bases. CDR3 nucleotide sequence: TGTGCCAGCAGCCCTCAACAGGGACCTAACTATGGCTACACCTTC. It yields the protein CASSPQQGPNYGYTF. Full variable domain (remainder filled in from reference TRBV7-6 and TRBJ1-2): GAGVSQSPRYKVTKRGQDVALRCDPISGHVSLYWYRQALGQGPEFLTYFNYEAQQDKSGLPNDRFSAERPEGSISTLTIQRTEQRDSAMYRCASSPQQGPNYGYTFGSGTRLTVV.

CDR3 DNA sequence: TGTGCCAGCAGCCAAGTCAGGAATAGCTCCTATAATTCACCCCTCCACTTT. It specifies CASSQVRNSSYNSPLHF. The chain combines TRBV3-1 (or the pseudogene TRBV3-2) with TRBJ1-6; D gene ambiguous. CDR1 is LGHDT and CDR2 is YNNKEL in the germline V gene (reference sequence). The length of the CDR3 is 17 residues. The ends were cut back, 1 base at V and 0 bases at J, with 10 bases in the middle.

The chain couples TRBV18 to TRBJ1-4; the match to TRBD1 covers 9 bases. Germline V gene lookup returns CDR1 KGHSH and CDR2 LQKENI. This CDR3 region has 15 residues. J gave up 8 bases and V 6 bases, and 10 bases lay outside the gene matches. The DNA of the CDR3 is TGTGCCAGCTCGGTTAACAGGGGGCTTATGGAAAAACTGTTTTTT. This translates into CASSVNRGLMEKLFF.

The V and J genes are TRBV27 and TRBJ2-3; tentatively, D is TRBD1 (5 bases). Germline V gene lookup returns CDR1 MNHEY and CDR2 SMNVEV (reference sequence). The CDR3 runs to 11 residues. Trimming shortened V by 5 bases and J by 12 bases, and 12 bases separated the two germline ends. The CDR3 bases are TGTGCCAGCAGTAGGGGATTCGGTCAGTATTTT. Translation: CASSRGFGQYF.

The chain recombines TRBV29-1 with TRBJ1-3, with D unclear. The CDR3 runs to 11 residues. The germline V gene has CDR1 SQVTM and CDR2 ANQGSEA. V was clipped by 7 bases and J by 9 bases, with 13 bases between them. The CDR3 sequence: CSGTLASTIYF. DNA for the CDR3: TGCAGCGGAACCCTGGCCTCCACCATATATTTT.

V gene TRBV27 combines with J gene TRBJ1-6, with D perhaps matching TRBD1 (6 bases). Germline V gene lookup returns CDR1 MNHEY and CDR2 SMNVEV (reference sequence). V dropped 4 bases and J dropped 8 bases, with 15 bases sitting between them. This CDR3 comprises 15 residues. The CDR3 spells CASSSPQGSYSPLHF. CDR3 bases: TGTGCCAGCAGTTCCCCCCAGGGGAGCTATTCACCCCTCCACTTT.

The V gene is TRBV5-1, the J gene TRBJ2-7, with 9 bases aligning to TRBD1. Trimming removed 8 bases from V and 7 bases from J; junction bases left unmatched: 16. There are 15 residues in the CDR3. Germline CDR1 SGHRS, CDR2 YFSETQ. CDR3 sequence: CASYTPGQGKNEQYF. The CDR3 bases are TGCGCCAGTTATACGCCGGGACAGGGAAAAAATGAGCAGTACTTC.

V usage is TRBV7-2 and J usage is TRBJ2-7; D perhaps matches TRBD2 (5 bases). Trimming cost V 1 base and J 5 bases, with 9 bases left between them. The germline V gene has CDR1 SGHTA and CDR2 FQGNSA. This CDR3 is 13 amino acids long. In DNA, the CDR3 is TGTGCCAGCAGCTTAGAATCCGGGGACGAGCAGTACTTC. It yields the protein CASSLESGDEQYF.